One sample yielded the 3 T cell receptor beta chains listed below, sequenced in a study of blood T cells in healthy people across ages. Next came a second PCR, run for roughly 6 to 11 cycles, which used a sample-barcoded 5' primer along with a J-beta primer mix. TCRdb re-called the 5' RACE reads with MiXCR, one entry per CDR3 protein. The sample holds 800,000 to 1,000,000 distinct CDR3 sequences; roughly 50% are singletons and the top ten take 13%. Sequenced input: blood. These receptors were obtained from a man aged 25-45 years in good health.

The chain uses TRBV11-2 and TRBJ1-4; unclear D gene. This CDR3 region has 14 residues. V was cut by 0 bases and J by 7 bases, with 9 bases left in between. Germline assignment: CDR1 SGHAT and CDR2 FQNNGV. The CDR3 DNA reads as TGTGCCAGCAGCTTAGAACGCCAATCTGAAAAACTGTTTTTT. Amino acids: CASSLERQSEKLFF.

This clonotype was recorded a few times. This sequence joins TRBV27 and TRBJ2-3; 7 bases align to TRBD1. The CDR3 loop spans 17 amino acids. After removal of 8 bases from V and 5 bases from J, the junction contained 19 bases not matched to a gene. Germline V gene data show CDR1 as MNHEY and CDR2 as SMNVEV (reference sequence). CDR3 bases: TGTGCCAGCTCCGGGTATTGGGGATCTAGGACAGGAGATACGCAGTATTTT. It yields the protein CASSGYWGSRTGDTQYF.

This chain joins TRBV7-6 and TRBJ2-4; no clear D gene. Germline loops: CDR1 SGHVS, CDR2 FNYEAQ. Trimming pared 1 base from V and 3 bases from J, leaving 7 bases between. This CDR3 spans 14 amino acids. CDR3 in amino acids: CASSLGGVKNIQYF. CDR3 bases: TGTGCCAGCAGCTTAGGGGGTGTCAAAAACATTCAGTACTTC.